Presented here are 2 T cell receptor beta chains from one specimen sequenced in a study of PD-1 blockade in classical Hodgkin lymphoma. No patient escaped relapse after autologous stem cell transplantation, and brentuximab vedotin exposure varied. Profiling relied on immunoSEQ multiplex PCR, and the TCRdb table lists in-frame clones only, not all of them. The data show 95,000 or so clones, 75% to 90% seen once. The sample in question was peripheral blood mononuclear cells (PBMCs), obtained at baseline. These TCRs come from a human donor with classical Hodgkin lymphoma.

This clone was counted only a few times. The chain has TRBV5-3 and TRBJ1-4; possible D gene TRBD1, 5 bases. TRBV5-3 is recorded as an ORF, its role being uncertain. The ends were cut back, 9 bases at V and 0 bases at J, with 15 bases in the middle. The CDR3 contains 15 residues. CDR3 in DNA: TGTGCCACGGGTGGGGCCTATACAACTAATGAAAAACTGTTTTTT. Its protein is CATGGAYTTNEKLFF.

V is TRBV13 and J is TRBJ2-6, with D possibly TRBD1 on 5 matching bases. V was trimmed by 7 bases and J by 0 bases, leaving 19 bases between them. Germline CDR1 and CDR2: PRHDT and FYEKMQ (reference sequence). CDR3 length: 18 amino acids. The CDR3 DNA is TGTGCCAGCACGGACACCCTGTCGCGATACTCTGGGGCCAACGTCCTGACTTTC. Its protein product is CASTDTLSRYSGANVLTF.